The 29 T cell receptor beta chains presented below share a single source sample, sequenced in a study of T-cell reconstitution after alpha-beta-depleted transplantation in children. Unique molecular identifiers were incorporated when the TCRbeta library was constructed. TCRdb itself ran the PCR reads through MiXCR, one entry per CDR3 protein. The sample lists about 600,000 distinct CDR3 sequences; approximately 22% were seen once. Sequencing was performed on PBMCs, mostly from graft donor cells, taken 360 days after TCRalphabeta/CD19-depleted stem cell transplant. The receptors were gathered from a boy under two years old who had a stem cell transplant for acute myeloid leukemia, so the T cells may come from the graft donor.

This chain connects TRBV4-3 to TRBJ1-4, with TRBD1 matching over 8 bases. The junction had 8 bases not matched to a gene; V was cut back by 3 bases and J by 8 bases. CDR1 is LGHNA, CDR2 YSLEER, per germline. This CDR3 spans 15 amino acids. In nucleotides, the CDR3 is TGCGCCAGCAGCCAGGTGACAGGGGTACGGGAAAAACTGTTTTTT. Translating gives CASSQVTGVREKLFF.

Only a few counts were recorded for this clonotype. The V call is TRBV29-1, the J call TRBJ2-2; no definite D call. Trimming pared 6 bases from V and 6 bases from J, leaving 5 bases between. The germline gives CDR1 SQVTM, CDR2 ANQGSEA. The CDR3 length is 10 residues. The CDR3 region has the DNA TGCAGCGTCTATGCCGGGGAGCTGTTTTTT. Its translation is CSVYAGELFF.

CDR3 bases: TGCAGTGCTACGAAGACAGGGGACTACGAGCAGTACGTC. Its translation is CSATKTGDYEQYV. The chain joins TRBV20-1 to TRBJ2-7; 8 bases are shared with TRBD1. V lost 4 bases, J lost 3 bases, and 5 bases stayed unmatched. The CDR3 runs 13 residues. The germline V gene has CDR1 DFQATT and CDR2 SNEGSKA (reference sequence).

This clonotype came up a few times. The CDR3 sequence is CASSSPTGSTTNEKLFF. For the CDR3, the DNA is TGTGCCAGCAGCTCCCCGACAGGGTCGACAACTAATGAAAAACTGTTTTTT. The chain combines TRBV7-8 with TRBJ1-4, with TRBD1 matching over 7 bases. The V gene's germline CDR1 is SGHVS and CDR2 FQNEAQ. V was pared by 4 bases and J by 0 bases, with 8 bases of the junction left unmatched. The CDR3 is 17 amino acids.

The CDR3 reads CSAKPRGGGGSYNEQFF. The CDR3 bases are TGCAGTGCCAAACCCCGGGGGGGAGGTGGTTCCTACAATGAGCAGTTCTTC. The chain joins TRBV20-1 to TRBJ2-1; 8 bases map to TRBD2. CDR3 size: 17 residues. V lost 6 bases to trimming and J lost 1 base; unmatched junction nucleotides: 14. The germline V gene has CDR1 DFQATT and CDR2 SNEGSKA (reference sequence).

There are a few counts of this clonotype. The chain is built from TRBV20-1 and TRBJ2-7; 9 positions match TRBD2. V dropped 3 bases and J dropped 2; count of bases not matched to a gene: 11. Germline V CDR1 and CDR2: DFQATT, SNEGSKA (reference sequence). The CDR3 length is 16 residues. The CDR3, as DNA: TGCAGTGCTAGCATCGAGAATGGCGGGGGGGCCTACGAGCAGTACTTC. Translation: CSASIENGGGAYEQYF.

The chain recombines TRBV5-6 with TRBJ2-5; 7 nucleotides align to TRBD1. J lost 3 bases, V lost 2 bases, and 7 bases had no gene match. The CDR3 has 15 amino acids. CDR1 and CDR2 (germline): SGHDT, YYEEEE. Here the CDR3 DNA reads TGTGCCAGCAGCTTAAGTGGTGACAGGGAAGAGACCCAGTACTTC. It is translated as CASSLSGDREETQYF.

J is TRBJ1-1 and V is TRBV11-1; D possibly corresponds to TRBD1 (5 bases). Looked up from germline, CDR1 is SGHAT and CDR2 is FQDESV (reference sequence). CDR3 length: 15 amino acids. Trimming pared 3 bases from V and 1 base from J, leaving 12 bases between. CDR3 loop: CASSFRSGPNTEAFF. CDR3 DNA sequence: TGTGCCAGCAGCTTCCGATCGGGGCCGAACACTGAAGCTTTCTTT.

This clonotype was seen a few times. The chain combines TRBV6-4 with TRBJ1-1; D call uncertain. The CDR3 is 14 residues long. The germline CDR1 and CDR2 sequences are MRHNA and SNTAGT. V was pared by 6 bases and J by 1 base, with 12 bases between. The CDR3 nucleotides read TGTGCCAGCAGACTGGACGGATCGAACACTGAAGCTTTCTTT. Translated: CASRLDGSNTEAFF.

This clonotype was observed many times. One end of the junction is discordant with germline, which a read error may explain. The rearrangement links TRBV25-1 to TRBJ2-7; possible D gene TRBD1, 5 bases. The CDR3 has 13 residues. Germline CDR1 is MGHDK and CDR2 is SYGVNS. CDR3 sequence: CASSESGRAHKDF. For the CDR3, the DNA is TGTGCCAGCAGTGAATCGGGCAGGGCCCATAAGGACTTC.

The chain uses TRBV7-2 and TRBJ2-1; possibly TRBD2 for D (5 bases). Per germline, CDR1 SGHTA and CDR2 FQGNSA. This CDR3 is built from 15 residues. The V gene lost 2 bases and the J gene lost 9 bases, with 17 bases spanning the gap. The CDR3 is CASSLSPGSASEQFF. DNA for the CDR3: TGTGCCAGCAGCTTATCCCCGGGGTCGGCCAGTGAGCAGTTCTTC.

This CDR3 is CASSIDRDQYYEQYF. In DNA form, the CDR3 reads TGTGCCAGTAGTATTGACCGGGACCAATACTACGAGCAGTACTTC. The chain uses TRBV19 and TRBJ2-7; tentatively, D is TRBD1 or TRBD2 (5 bases each). V lost 3 bases and J lost 3, with 15 bases in between. This CDR3 comprises 15 residues. Per the germline V gene, CDR1 is LNHDA and CDR2 is SQIVND (reference sequence).

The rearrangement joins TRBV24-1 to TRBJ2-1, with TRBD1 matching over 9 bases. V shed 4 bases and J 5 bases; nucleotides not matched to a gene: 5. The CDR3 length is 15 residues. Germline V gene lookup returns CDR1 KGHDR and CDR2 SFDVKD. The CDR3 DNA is TGTGCCACCAGTGACCTACGGACAGGGGACAATGAGCAGTTCTTC. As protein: CATSDLRTGDNEQFF.

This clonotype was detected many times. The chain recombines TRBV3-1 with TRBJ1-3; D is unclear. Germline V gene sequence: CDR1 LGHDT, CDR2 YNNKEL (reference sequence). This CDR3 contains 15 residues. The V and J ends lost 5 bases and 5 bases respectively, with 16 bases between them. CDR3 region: CASSSTADDRNTIYF. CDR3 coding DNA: TGTGCCAGCAGCTCGACCGCGGACGACCGAAACACCATATATTTT.

The CDR3: CASRLRQGEAFF. The CDR3 DNA reads TGCGCCAGCAGATTAAGACAGGGGGAAGCTTTCTTT. The V gene is TRBV10-2, the J gene TRBJ1-1, with TRBD1 identical over 8 bases. With 6 bases clipped from V and 8 bases from J, the junction kept 5 bases outside the gene matches. The CDR3 length is 12 residues. Germline V gene lookup returns CDR1 WSHSY and CDR2 SAAADI.

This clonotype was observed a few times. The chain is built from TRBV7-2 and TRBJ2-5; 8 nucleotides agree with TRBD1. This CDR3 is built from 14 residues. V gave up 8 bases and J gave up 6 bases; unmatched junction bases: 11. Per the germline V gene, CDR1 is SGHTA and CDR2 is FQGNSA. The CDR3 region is CASGDRGPVKTQYF. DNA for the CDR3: TGTGCCAGCGGCGACAGGGGCCCCGTGAAGACCCAGTACTTC.

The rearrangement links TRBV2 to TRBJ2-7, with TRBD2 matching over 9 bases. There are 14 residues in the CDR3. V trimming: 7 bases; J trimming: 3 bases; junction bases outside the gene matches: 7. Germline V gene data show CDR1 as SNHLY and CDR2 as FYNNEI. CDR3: CASTVAGAYYEQYV. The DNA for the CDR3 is TGTGCCAGCACTGTAGCGGGGGCCTACTACGAGCAGTACGTC.

The chain's CDR3 is CASREQGNTEAFF. Written as DNA, the CDR3 is TGTGCCAGCAGGGAACAGGGTAACACTGAAGCTTTCTTT. The J gene is TRBJ1-1, the V gene TRBV12-3 or TRBV12-4, with a possible D match to TRBD1 (6 bases). This CDR3 has 13 amino acids. V was shortened by 6 bases and J by 2 bases, with 10 bases between the two germline ends.

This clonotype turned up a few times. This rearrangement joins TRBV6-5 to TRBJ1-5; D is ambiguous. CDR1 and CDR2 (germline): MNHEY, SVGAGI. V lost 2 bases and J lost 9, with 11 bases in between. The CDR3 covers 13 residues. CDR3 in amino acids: CASSYGRATPQHF. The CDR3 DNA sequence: TGTGCCAGCAGTTACGGGAGGGCGACGCCCCAGCATTTT.

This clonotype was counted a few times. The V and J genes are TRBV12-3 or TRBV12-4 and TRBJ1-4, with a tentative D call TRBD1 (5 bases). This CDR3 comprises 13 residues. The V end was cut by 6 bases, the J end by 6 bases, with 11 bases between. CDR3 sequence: CASRTARHEKLFF. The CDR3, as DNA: TGTGCCAGCAGGACAGCGCGCCATGAAAAACTGTTTTTT.

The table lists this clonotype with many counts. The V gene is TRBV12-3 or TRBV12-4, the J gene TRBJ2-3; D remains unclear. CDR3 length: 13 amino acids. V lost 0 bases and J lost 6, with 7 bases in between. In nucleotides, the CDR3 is TGTGCCAGCAGTTTAGCCGGCCAGGATACGCAGTATTTT. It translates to CASSLAGQDTQYF.

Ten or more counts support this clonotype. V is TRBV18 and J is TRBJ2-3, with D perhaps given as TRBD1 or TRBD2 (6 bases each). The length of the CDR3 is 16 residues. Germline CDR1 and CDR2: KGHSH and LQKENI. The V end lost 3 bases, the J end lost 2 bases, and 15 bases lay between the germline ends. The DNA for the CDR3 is TGTGCCAGCTCACCGGGGGGCGACACATACACAGATACGCAGTATTTT. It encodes CASSPGGDTYTDTQYF.

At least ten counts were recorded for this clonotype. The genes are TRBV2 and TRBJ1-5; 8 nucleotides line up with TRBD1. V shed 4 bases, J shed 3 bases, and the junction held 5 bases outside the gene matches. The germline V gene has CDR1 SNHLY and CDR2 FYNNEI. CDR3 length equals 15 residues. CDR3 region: CASSGRTGHNQPQHF. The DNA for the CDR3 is TGTGCCAGCAGTGGGCGGACAGGGCACAATCAGCCCCAGCATTTT. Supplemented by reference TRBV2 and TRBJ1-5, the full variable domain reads EPEVTQTPSHQVTQMGQEVILRCVPISNHLYFYWYRQILGQKVEFLVSFYNNEISEKSEIFDDQFSVERPDGSNFTLKIRSTKLEDSAMYFCASSGRTGHNQPQHFGDGTRLSIL.

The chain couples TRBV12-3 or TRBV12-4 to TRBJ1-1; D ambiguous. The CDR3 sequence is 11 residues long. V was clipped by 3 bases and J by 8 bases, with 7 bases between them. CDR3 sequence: CASSFRIEAFF. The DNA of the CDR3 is TGTGCCAGCAGTTTTCGGATCGAAGCTTTCTTT.

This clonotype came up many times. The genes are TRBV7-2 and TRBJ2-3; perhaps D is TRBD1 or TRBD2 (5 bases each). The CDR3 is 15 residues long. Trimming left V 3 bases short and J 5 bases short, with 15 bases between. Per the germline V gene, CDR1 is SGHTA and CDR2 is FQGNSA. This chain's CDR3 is CASSLGVYTRDTQYF. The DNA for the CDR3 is TGTGCCAGCAGCTTGGGGGTCTATACAAGAGATACGCAGTATTTT.

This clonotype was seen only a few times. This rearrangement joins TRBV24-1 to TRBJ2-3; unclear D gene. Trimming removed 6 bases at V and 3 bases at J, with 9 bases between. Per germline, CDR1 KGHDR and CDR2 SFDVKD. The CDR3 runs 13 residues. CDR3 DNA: TGTGCCACCAGTTCGAGTCCAACAGATACGCAGTATTTT. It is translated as CATSSSPTDTQYF.

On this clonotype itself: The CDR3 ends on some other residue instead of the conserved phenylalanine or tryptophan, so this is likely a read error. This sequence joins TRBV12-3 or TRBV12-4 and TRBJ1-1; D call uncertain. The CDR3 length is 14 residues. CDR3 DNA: TGCGCCAGCAGTAACCTCGCGAGGAACACTGAAGCTTTCCTT. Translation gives CASSNLARNTEAFL.

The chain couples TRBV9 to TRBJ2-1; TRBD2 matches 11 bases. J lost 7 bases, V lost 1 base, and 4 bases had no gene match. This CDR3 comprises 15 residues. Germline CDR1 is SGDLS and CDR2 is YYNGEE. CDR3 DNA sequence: TGTGCCAGCAGCGTAAGTCTAGCGGGGGGAAATGAGCAGTTCTTC. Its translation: CASSVSLAGGNEQFF.

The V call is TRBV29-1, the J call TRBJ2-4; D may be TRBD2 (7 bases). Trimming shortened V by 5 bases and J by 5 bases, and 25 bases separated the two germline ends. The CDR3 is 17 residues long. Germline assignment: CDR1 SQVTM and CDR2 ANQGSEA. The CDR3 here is CSVISLTGGHPENIQYF. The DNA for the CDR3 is TGCAGCGTTATATCTCTGACGGGGGGCCACCCGGAAAACATTCAGTACTTC.